What follows are 21 T cell receptor beta chains derived from one specimen sequenced in a study of blood T cell repertoires in COVID-19. Sequencing used immunoSEQ multiplex PCR; TCRdb keeps in-frame clones, though not all of them. The profile shows about 310,000 clones, roughly 90% of them singletons. Specimen: PBMCs or T cells enriched from blood (not recorded which). The receptor source for this set is a young woman who had recovered from COVID-19.

The chain couples TRBV7-8 to TRBJ2-3, with D perhaps TRBD1 (5 bases). The length of the CDR3 is 15 residues. V lost 2 bases to trimming and J lost 4 bases, with 13 bases between them. In germline, CDR1 is SGHVS, CDR2 FQNEAQ. CDR3: CASSLWAGIPDTQYF. CDR3 bases: TGTGCCAGCAGCTTATGGGCAGGGATTCCAGATACGCAGTATTTT.

The V call is TRBV10-3, the J call TRBJ2-5, with D perhaps matching TRBD2 (5 bases). Germline V gene data show CDR1 as ENHRY and CDR2 as SYGVKD. V shed 8 bases and J shed 7 bases, with 14 bases lying between them. This CDR3 is built from 12 residues. In DNA form, the CDR3 reads TGTGCCATCGGTGCGGGTTTGGGGACCCAGTACTTC. Amino acids: CAIGAGLGTQYF.

The chain joins TRBV18 to TRBJ1-2; D gene unclear. With 2 bases removed from V and 4 bases from J, the gap between germline ends came to 8 bases. This CDR3 comprises 13 residues. The germline gives CDR1 KGHSH, CDR2 LQKENI. The CDR3, as DNA: TGTGCCAGCTCACCATTAGAGCTCTATGGCTACACCTTC. Its translation: CASSPLELYGYTF. Complete variable domain (other parts from reference TRBV18 and TRBJ1-2): NAGVMQNPRHLVRRRGQEARLRCSPMKGHSHVYWYRQLPEEGLKFMVYLQKENIIDESGMPKERFSAEFPKEGPSILRIQQVVRGDSAAYFCASSPLELYGYTFGSGTRLTVV.

V and J are TRBV2 and TRBJ1-2; the match to TRBD1 covers 7 bases. Germline CDR1 SNHLY, CDR2 FYNNEI. V dropped 4 bases and J dropped 0; count of bases not matched to a gene: 5. The CDR3 has 15 residues. CDR3: CASSVGTAANYGYTF. CDR3 nucleotides: TGTGCCAGCAGTGTGGGGACAGCTGCTAACTATGGCTACACCTTC. Variable domain in full (rest from reference TRBV2 and TRBJ1-2): EPEVTQTPSHQVTQMGQEVILRCVPISNHLYFYWYRQILGQKVEFLVSFYNNEISEKSEIFDDQFSVERPDGSNFTLKIRSTKLEDSAMYFCASSVGTAANYGYTFGSGTRLTVV.

The V call is TRBV6-2 or TRBV6-3, the J call TRBJ1-2; no firm D call. The V gene lost 1 base and the J gene lost 4 bases, with 13 bases spanning the gap. CDR3 length: 15 amino acids. Per the germline V gene, CDR1 is MNHEY and CDR2 is SVGEGT. The CDR3 region is CASSYFAGQSYGYTF. CDR3 nucleotides: TGTGCCAGCAGTTACTTCGCTGGGCAGAGCTATGGCTACACCTTC.

The J gene is TRBJ2-2, the V gene TRBV28; D perhaps matches TRBD2 (5 bases). The ends were cut back, 5 bases at V and 3 bases at J, with 13 bases in the middle. The V gene's germline CDR1 is MDHEN and CDR2 SYDVKM. The CDR3 contains 15 residues. CDR3 sequence reads: CASSPPGSHTGELFF. CDR3 DNA: TGTGCCAGCAGTCCCCCTGGGAGTCACACCGGGGAGCTGTTTTTT. The complete variable domain, with remaining parts taken from reference TRBV28 and TRBJ2-2, reads DVKVTQSSRYLVKRTGEKVFLECVQDMDHENMFWYRQDPGLGLRLIYFSYDVKMKEKGDIPEGYSVSREKKERFSLILESASTNQTSMYLCASSPPGSHTGELFFGEGSRLTVL.

The rearrangement links TRBV4-2 to TRBJ1-3; D may be TRBD1 (5 bases). The CDR3 extends over 15 amino acids. V gave up 4 bases and J gave up 0 bases, with 10 bases separating them. Looked up from germline, CDR1 is LGHNA and CDR2 is YNFKEQ. Written as DNA, the CDR3 is TGTGCCAGCAGCCGGGACGGGGGCTCTGGAAACACCATATATTTT. As protein: CASSRDGGSGNTIYF.

The CDR3 sequence: CASSLYRVRTEAFF. CDR3 bases: TGTGCCAGCAGCTTATACAGGGTGAGGACTGAAGCTTTCTTT. This chain links TRBV7-2 with TRBJ1-1; D is possibly TRBD1 (6 bases). The ends were cut back, 2 bases at V and 5 bases at J, with 12 bases in the middle. Germline V gene lookup returns CDR1 SGHTA and CDR2 FQGNSA. The CDR3 contains 14 residues. Full variable domain (outside the CDR3, taken from reference TRBV7-2 and TRBJ1-1): GAGVSQSPSNKVTEKGKDVELRCDPISGHTALYWYRQSLGQGLEFLIYFQGNSAPDKSGLPSDRFSAERTGGSVSTLTIQRTQQEDSAVYLCASSLYRVRTEAFFGQGTRLTVV.

The rearrangement uses TRBV25-1 and TRBJ2-1; 8 positions match TRBD2. Germline trimming cut 1 base from V and 4 bases from J; bases unmatched to any gene: 3. The CDR3 has 15 residues. Germline V lookup: CDR1 MGHDK, CDR2 SYGVNS. CDR3 in amino acids: CASSESGGSYNEQFF. The CDR3 coding sequence is TGTGCCAGCAGTGAATCGGGGGGGTCGTACAATGAGCAGTTCTTC.

This chain's CDR3 is CANRQTYRPASLDRYSNQPQHF. CDR3 coding DNA: TGCGCCAATCGACAGACGTATCGCCCCGCGTCGCTCGACCGGTATAGCAATCAGCCCCAGCATTTT. The V and J genes are TRBV10-1 and TRBJ1-5; TRBD1 might be the D (5 bases). The V gene lost 10 bases and the J gene lost 0 bases, with 37 bases spanning the gap. Looked up from germline, CDR1 is WNHNN and CDR2 is SYGVQD (reference sequence). The CDR3 totals 22 residues.

J is TRBJ2-7 and V is TRBV5-4; D is undetermined. The CDR3 totals 14 residues. Trimming stripped 4 bases from V and 4 bases from J, with 15 bases between. CDR1 is SGHNT and CDR2 is YYREEE in the germline V gene (reference sequence). The CDR3 reads CASSPGITPYEQYF. The CDR3 coding sequence is TGTGCCAGCAGCCCAGGTATCACCCCGTACGAGCAGTACTTC.

The chain uses TRBV3-1 (or the pseudogene TRBV3-2) and TRBJ2-1; a weak D match, TRBD2 (7 bases). With 0 bases removed from V and 7 bases from J, the gap between germline ends came to 16 bases. CDR1 LGHDT and CDR2 YNNKEL come from the germline V gene (reference sequence). This CDR3 has 16 amino acids. The CDR3 spells CASSQEGGGPGNEQFF. Written as DNA, the CDR3 is TGTGCCAGCAGCCAAGAAGGGGGAGGGCCGGGTAATGAGCAGTTCTTC.

The chain has TRBV25-1 and TRBJ2-3; 10 positions match TRBD1. Germline V gene data show CDR1 as MGHDK and CDR2 as SYGVNS. The CDR3 runs 18 residues. Trimming took 3 bases from V and 1 from J; bases not matched to a gene: 10. The CDR3 DNA reads as TGTGCCAGCAGTGATGTTGTGGGACAGGGGCGGCGCACAGATACGCAGTATTTT. Translated, it gives CASSDVVGQGRRTDTQYF.

This chain uses TRBV15 with TRBJ1-2; D ambiguous. The V gene lost 6 bases and the J gene lost 5 bases, with 19 bases spanning the gap. The CDR3 loop spans 15 amino acids. CDR1 is LNHNV and CDR2 is YYDKDF in the germline V gene (reference sequence). CDR3 in amino acids: CATSPRVRVGYGYTF. The CDR3 DNA sequence: TGTGCCACCAGTCCCCGGGTCCGAGTTGGATATGGCTACACCTTC.

This chain uses TRBV28 with TRBJ1-5; D not resolved. The germline V gene encodes CDR1 MDHEN and CDR2 SYDVKM. The length of the CDR3 is 13 residues. V was pared by 8 bases and J by 0 bases, with 8 bases between. CDR3 amino acids: CASATDSNQPQHF. CDR3 bases: TGTGCCAGCGCTACAGATAGCAATCAGCCCCAGCATTTT.

The chain uses TRBV7-8 and TRBJ2-7; 8 nucleotides agree with TRBD1. The CDR3 length is 15 residues. The V segment lost 4 bases and the J segment 2 bases; nucleotides outside the gene matches: 7. Germline loops: CDR1 SGHVS, CDR2 FQNEAQ. As DNA, the CDR3 is TGTGCCAGCAGCTCGGACGGGACAGGAACCTACGAGCAGTACTTC. Amino acids: CASSSDGTGTYEQYF.

The CDR3 is CASSRSGTSGRETQYF. Written as DNA, the CDR3 is TGCGCCAGCAGCCGCTCCGGGACTAGCGGGAGGGAGACCCAGTACTTC. This sequence joins TRBV4-1 and TRBJ2-5, with 15 bases fitting TRBD2. CDR3 length equals 16 residues. CDR1 and CDR2 (germline): MGHRA, YSYEKL. Germline trimming cut 4 bases from V and 5 bases from J; bases unmatched to any gene: 5.

This clone occurred once. The V call is TRBV9, the J call TRBJ2-5; D might be TRBD2 (5 bases). CDR1 and CDR2 from the germline V gene are SGDLS and YYNGEE. Trimming pared 1 base from V and 0 bases from J, leaving 13 bases between. The CDR3 is 16 amino acids. The CDR3 protein is CASSVSSSGYQETQYF. The CDR3, as DNA: TGTGCCAGCAGCGTATCTTCGAGCGGATACCAAGAGACCCAGTACTTC.

The J gene is TRBJ1-2, the V gene TRBV28; a possible D gene is TRBD1 (6 bases). Germline loops: CDR1 MDHEN, CDR2 SYDVKM. V was pared by 3 bases and J by 4 bases, with 21 bases between. The CDR3 loop spans 17 amino acids. CDR3 nucleotides: TGTGCCAGCAGTTTCGGACAGCCGCCCGTAGGGGCCTATGGCTACACCTTC. It encodes CASSFGQPPVGAYGYTF.

CDR3 coding DNA: TGTGCCAGCAGTTTATGTCCCCAGTGCGAGGAGGGAATGCACACTGAAGCTTTCTTT. It is translated as CASSLCPQCEEGMHTEAFF. This sequence joins TRBV28 and TRBJ1-1; no clear D. This CDR3 spans 19 amino acids. V gave up 0 bases and J gave up 3 bases, with 23 bases separating them. Germline CDR1 and CDR2: MDHEN and SYDVKM.

The genes are TRBV7-6 and TRBJ2-5; 15 nucleotides match TRBD2. Germline V gives CDR1 SGHVS, CDR2 FNYEAQ. This CDR3 has 19 residues. V lost 4 bases and J lost 4; bases outside the gene matches: 13. The CDR3 reads CASSYEPGLAGGPLETQYF. CDR3 nucleotides: TGTGCCAGCAGCTACGAACCGGGACTAGCGGGGGGCCCGCTAGAGACCCAGTACTTC.